This T cell receptor beta chain was sequenced in a study of T-cell reconstitution after alpha-beta-depleted transplantation in children. Findings and caveats of the study: The origin of alpha-beta T cells about two months after transplant was reportedly several hundred expanded graft clones. A year had passed since transplant, and T-cell counts and diversity by then came mostly from newly produced T cells.

A library of TCRbeta sequences, prepared with unique molecular identifiers, was generated. TCRdb reprocessed the PCR reads via MiXCR and lists one record per CDR3 protein. The sample has 100,000 to 120,000 distinct CDR3 sequences, 6.4% seen once. There are many counts of this clonotype. Its target is not known. Germline CDR1 MDHEN, CDR2 SYDVKM. Between the trimmed V and J ends, which lost 3 bases and 2 bases, there was a span of 8 bases. This CDR3 has 13 residues. V is TRBV28 and J is TRBJ2-7, with D hard to call. Sequenced here: PBMCs, mostly from graft donor cells, sampled 360 days after TCRalphabeta/CD19-depleted stem cell transplant. This clonotype was obtained from a male patient aged 2-15 years who had a stem cell transplant for acute lymphoblastic leukemia, so the T cells may come from the graft donor. DNA of the CDR3: TGTGCCAGCAGTTTTAGGGAAACCTACGAGCAGTACTTC. Its protein is CASSFRETYEQYF.